This is a list of T cell receptor beta chains from one sample in a study of T cells after somatic rescue of genetic block. This table comes from immunoSEQ multiplex PCR, and its TCRdb copy is limited to in-frame clones, with some not included. The table records approximately 10,000 clones, 71% of them present only once. The specimen sequenced was peripheral blood mononuclear cells (PBMCs). The source of these receptors is a boy younger than 18. Each CDR3 is given with its conserved first and last residue. D genes are given only for firm matches. Clone size is not always given. Where it is, it says once, few, many or a class for expanded clones.

>-|TRBJ2-3|TRBV27|-
CASSLAVSTDTQYF
TGTGCCAGCAGTTTAGCGGTGAGCACAGATACGCAGTATTTT
>-|TRBJ2-7|TRBV10-3|TRBD1
CAISEPGQGGSVGGEQYF
TGTGCCATCAGTGAGCCAGGACAGGGGGGCTCGGTGGGTGGCGAGCAGTACTTC
>-|TRBJ2-6|TRBV19|TRBD1
CASSMRVRQGLSGANVLTF
TGTGCCAGTAGTATGAGGGTGAGACAGGGCTTATCTGGGGCCAACGTCCTGACTTTC
>-|TRBJ2-3|TRBV30|-
CAWSLQRRTDTQYF
TGTGCCTGGAGTCTTCAGAGGAGGACAGATACGCAGTATTTT
>-|TRBJ2-7|TRBV11-2|-
CASSSPDGYEQYF
TGTGCCAGCAGCTCCCCCGATGGCTACGAGCAGTACTTC
>-|TRBJ2-1|TRBV27|-
CASSPPLQSSYNEQFF
TGTGCCAGCAGTCCCCCCCTGCAGAGCTCCTACAATGAGCAGTTCTTC
>-|TRBJ1-2|TRBV6-6|-
CASSYSIARTLGYTF
TGTGCCAGCAGTTACTCGATAGCCAGAACTTTGGGCTACACCTTC
>few|TRBJ2-5|TRBV4-2|TRBD1
CASSQENPGGDETQYF
TGTGCCAGCAGCCAAGAGAATCCAGGGGGCGACGAGACCCAGTACTTC
>-|TRBJ2-2|TRBV14|-
CASSQRLAGNTGELFF
TGTGCCAGCAGCCAACGTCTAGCCGGGAACACCGGGGAGCTGTTTTTT
>-|TRBJ1-2|TRBV5-1|-
CASSEDGVYGYTF
TGCGCCAGCAGCGAGGATGGGGTCTATGGCTACACCTTC
>once|TRBJ2-7|TRBV28|TRBD1
CASSIIRDRGEEQYF
TGTGCCAGCAGCATCATCCGGGACAGGGGAGAAGAGCAGTACTTC
>few|TRBJ2-3|TRBV5-1|-
CASSLWGTKSTDTQYF
TGCGCCAGCAGCTTGTGGGGGACCAAAAGCACAGATACGCAGTATTTT
>few|TRBJ2-3|TRBV29-1|TRBD2
CSVALAGGRTDTQYF
TGCAGCGTTGCACTAGCGGGGGGGAGGACAGATACGCAGTATTTT
>-|TRBJ2-6|TRBV5-1|-
CASSLDGANVLTF
TGCGCCAGCAGCTTGGATGGGGCCAACGTCCTGACTTTC
>-|TRBJ2-7|TRBV7-3|TRBD2
CASSLGPSGRAYEQYF
TGTGCCAGCAGCTTAGGTCCTAGCGGGAGGGCCTACGAGCAGTACTTC
>-|TRBJ2-5|TRBV5-1|-
CASSWGPSEGGQETQYF
TGCGCCAGCAGCTGGGGCCCCTCCGAGGGGGGACAAGAGACCCAGTACTTC
>once|TRBJ2-5|TRBV5-1|TRBD1
CASSLVRTGDVQETQYF
TGCGCCAGCAGCTTGGTAAGGACAGGGGATGTACAAGAGACCCAGTACTTC
>-|TRBJ2-2|TRBV7-3|TRBD2
CASSLQAGGFTGELFF
TGTGCCAGCAGCCTTCAGGCGGGGGGTTTCACCGGGGAGCTGTTTTTT
>-|TRBJ2-1|TRBV28|-
CASSLEVRTEQFF
TGTGCCAGCAGTTTAGAGGTAAGGACCGAGCAGTTCTTC
>few|TRBJ2-3|TRBV7-9|-
CASSPRVDTQYF
TGTGCCAGCAGCCCCAGGGTGGATACGCAGTATTTT
>-|TRBJ2-5|TRBV4-1|-
CASSQAETQYF
TGCGCCAGCAGCCAAGCAGAGACCCAGTACTTC
>-|TRBJ2-7|TRBV11-1|TRBD1
CASRIGGTASYEQYF
TGTGCCAGCAGGATAGGTGGGACAGCCTCCTACGAGCAGTACTTC
>-|TRBJ2-1|TRBV7-3|TRBD2
CASSLGAGLAGPLPGNEQFF
TGTGCCAGCAGCTTAGGGGCGGGACTAGCGGGCCCCCTTCCTGGCAATGAGCAGTTCTTC
>-|TRBJ2-7|TRBV5-1|-
CASSFQPYHDSSYEQYF
TGCGCCAGCAGCTTTCAGCCCTATCATGACAGCTCCTACGAGCAGTACTTC
>-|TRBJ2-3|TRBV7-9|-
CASSLVRGYTQYF
TGTGCCAGCAGCTTAGTCCGAGGTTATACGCAGTATTTT
>-|TRBJ2-5|TRBV7-7|-
CASSSHQETQYF
TGTGCCAGCAGCTCCCACCAGGAGACCCAGTACTTC
>-|TRBJ2-7|TRBV5-8|TRBD1
CASSLPTGGPYEQYF
TGTGCCAGCAGCCTTCCGACAGGGGGTCCCTACGAGCAGTACTTC
>few|TRBJ2-6|TRBV29-1|-
CSVEGSGANVLTF
TGCAGCGTTGAAGGGTCTGGGGCCAACGTCCTGACTTTC
>-|TRBJ2-7|TRBV28|TRBD1
CASTSWDRGYYEQYF
TGTGCCAGCACCTCCTGGGACAGGGGGTACTACGAGCAGTACTTC
>-|TRBJ1-5|TRBV19|TRBD1
CASSPDRGRNGNQPQHF
TGTGCCAGTAGTCCCGACAGGGGGCGAAATGGCAATCAGCCCCAGCATTTT
>-|TRBJ1-2|TRBV7-6|-
CASSPLSRNGYTF
TGTGCCAGCAGCCCCCTCAGCCGGAATGGCTACACCTTC
>once|TRBJ2-1|TRBV7-9|-
CASSLLGSNEQFF
TGTGCCAGCAGCTTACTGGGGTCCAATGAGCAGTTCTTC
>-|TRBJ2-7|TRBV18|-
CASSPPGQRGYEQYF
TGTGCCAGCTCACCACCGGGGCAGAGAGGCTACGAGCAGTACTTC
>-|TRBJ1-5|TRBV18|-
CASSLSTGTHQPQHF
TGTGCCAGCTCACTCTCCACAGGAACCCATCAGCCCCAGCATTTT
>few|TRBJ2-7|TRBV7-3|TRBD1
CASSFSPGQGYEQYF
TGTGCCAGCAGCTTCTCCCCGGGACAGGGTTACGAGCAGTACTTC
>-|TRBJ1-5|TRBV2|TRBD1
CASTLGTGGMSNQPQHF
TGTGCCAGCACCTTGGGGACAGGGGGAATGAGCAATCAGCCCCAGCATTTT
>-|TRBJ2-1|TRBV28|TRBD1
CASSLLSGGIWDEQFF
TGTGCCAGCAGTTTATTGTCAGGGGGAATTTGGGATGAGCAGTTCTTC
>-|TRBJ2-5|TRBV4-2|TRBD1
CASSQDGTEDQETQYF
TGTGCCAGCAGCCAAGATGGGACAGAGGATCAAGAGACCCAGTACTTC
>-|TRBJ2-3|TRBV18|-
CASSPSRGARTDTQYF
TGTGCCAGCTCACCGTCCCGGGGGGCCCGGACAGATACGCAGTATTTT
>-|TRBJ2-1|TRBV11-2|-
CASSPGTPSIEQFF
TGTGCCAGCAGCCCCGGGACCCCGTCAATTGAGCAGTTCTTC
>-|TRBJ2-3|TRBV7-3|-
CASSPRVDTQYF
TGTGCCAGCAGCCCCAGGGTGGATACGCAGTATTTT
>-|TRBJ1-6|TRBV19|TRBD1
CASSRDRDNSPLHF
TGTGCCAGCTCCCGGGACAGGGATAATTCACCCCTCCACTTT
>-|TRBJ1-5|TRBV5-6|-
CASSFGDSHQPQHF
TGTGCCAGCAGCTTCGGGGACTCACATCAGCCCCAGCATTTT
>once|TRBJ1-3|TRBV5-1|-
CASSGTFGNTIYF
TGCGCCAGCTCCGGGACATTTGGAAACACCATATATTTT
>few|TRBJ1-1|TRBV30|-
CAWRVGPTEAFF
TGTGCCTGGAGAGTAGGGCCCACTGAAGCTTTCTTT
>-|TRBJ2-7|TRBV10-3|-
CAISEALRYKGGEQYF
TGTGCCATCAGTGAGGCGCTTCGATACAAGGGGGGCGAGCAGTACTTC
>-|TRBJ1-1|TRBV6-6|-
CASSYPDAEAFF
TGTGCCAGCAGTTACCCTGACGCTGAAGCTTTCTTT
>-|TRBJ2-7|TRBV10-3|-
CAIRVDDEQYF
TGTGCCATCAGGGTAGATGACGAGCAGTACTTC
>-|TRBJ1-1|TRBV6-5|-
CASSHTKDSEAFF
TGTGCCAGCAGTCATACAAAGGACAGCGAAGCTTTCTTT